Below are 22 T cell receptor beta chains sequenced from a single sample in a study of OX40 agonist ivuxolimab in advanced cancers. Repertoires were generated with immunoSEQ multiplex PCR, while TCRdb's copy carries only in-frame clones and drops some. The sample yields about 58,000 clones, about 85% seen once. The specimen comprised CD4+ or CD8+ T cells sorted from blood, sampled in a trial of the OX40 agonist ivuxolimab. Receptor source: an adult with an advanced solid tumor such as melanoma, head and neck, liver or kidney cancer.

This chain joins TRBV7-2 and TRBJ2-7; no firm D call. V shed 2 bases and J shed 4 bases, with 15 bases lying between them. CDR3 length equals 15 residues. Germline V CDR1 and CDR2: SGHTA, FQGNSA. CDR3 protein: CASSLYYFAGYEQYF. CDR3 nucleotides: TGTGCCAGCAGCTTATATTACTTCGCAGGTTACGAGCAGTACTTC.

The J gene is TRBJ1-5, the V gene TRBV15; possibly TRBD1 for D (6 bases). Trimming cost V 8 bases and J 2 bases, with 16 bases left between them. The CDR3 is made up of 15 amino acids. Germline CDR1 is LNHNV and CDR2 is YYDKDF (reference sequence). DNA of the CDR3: TGTGCCACCGGATCGACAGGACGAGGCAATCAGCCCCAGCATTTT. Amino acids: CATGSTGRGNQPQHF.

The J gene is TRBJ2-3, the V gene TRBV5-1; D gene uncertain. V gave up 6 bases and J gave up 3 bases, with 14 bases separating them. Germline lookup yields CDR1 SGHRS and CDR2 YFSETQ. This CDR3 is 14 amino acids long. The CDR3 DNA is TGCGCCAGCACCCCGATGAGTTTGACAGATACGCAGTATTTT. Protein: CASTPMSLTDTQYF.

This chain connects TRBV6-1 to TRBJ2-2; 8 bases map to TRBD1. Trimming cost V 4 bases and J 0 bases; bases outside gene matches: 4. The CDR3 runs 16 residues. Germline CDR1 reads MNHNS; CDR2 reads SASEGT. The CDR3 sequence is CASSAATGANTGELFF. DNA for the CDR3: TGTGCCAGCAGTGCCGCGACAGGGGCGAACACCGGGGAGCTGTTTTTT.

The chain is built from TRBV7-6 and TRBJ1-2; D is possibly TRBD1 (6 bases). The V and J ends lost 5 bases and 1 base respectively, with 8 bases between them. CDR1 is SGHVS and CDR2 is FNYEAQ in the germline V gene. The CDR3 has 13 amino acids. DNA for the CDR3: TGTGCCAGCAGCCCGGACAGTAACTATGGCTACACCTTC. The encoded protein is CASSPDSNYGYTF.

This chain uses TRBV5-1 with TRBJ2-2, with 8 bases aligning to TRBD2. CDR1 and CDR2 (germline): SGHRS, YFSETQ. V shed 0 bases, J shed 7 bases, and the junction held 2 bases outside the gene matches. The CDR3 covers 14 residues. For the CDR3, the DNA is TGCGCCAGCAGCTTGGTAACTAGCGGCGGGGAGCTGTTTTTT. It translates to CASSLVTSGGELFF. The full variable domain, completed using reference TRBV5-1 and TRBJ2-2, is KAGVTQTPRYLIKTRGQQVTLSCSPISGHRSVSWYQQTPGQGLQFLFEYFSETQRNKGNFPGRFSGRQFSNSRSEMNVSTLELGDSALYLCASSLVTSGGELFFGEGSRLTVL.

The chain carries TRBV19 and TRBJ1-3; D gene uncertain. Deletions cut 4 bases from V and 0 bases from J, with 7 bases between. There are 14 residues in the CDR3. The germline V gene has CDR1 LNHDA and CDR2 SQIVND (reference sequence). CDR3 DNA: TGTGCCAGTAGTAGGAAGAACTCTGGAAACACCATATATTTT. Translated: CASSRKNSGNTIYF.

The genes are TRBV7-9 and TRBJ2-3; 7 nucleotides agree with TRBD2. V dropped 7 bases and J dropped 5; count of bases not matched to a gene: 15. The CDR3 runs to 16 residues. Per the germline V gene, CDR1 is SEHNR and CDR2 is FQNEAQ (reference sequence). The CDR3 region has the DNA TGTGCCAGCATCAGTACTGCGGGGAGGGCAGTAGATACGCAGTATTTT. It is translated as CASISTAGRAVDTQYF.

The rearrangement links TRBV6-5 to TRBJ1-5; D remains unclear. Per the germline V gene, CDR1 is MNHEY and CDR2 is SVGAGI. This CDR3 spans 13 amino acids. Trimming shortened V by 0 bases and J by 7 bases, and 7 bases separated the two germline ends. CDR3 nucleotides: TGTGCCAGCAGTTACTCGACCCAACAGCCCCAGCATTTT. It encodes CASSYSTQQPQHF.

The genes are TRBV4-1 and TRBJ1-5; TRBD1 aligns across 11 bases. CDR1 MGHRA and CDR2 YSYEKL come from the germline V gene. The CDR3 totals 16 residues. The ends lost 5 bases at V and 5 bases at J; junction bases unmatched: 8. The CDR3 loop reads CASSRSPGQGDQPQHF. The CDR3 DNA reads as TGCGCCAGCAGCAGAAGCCCGGGACAGGGGGATCAGCCCCAGCATTTT.

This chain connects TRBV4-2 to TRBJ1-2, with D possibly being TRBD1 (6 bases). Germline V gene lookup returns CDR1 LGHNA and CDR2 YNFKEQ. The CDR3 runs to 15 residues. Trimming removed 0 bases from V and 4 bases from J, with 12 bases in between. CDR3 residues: CASSQDAGAGYGYTF. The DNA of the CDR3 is TGTGCCAGCAGCCAAGACGCGGGGGCGGGCTATGGCTACACCTTC.

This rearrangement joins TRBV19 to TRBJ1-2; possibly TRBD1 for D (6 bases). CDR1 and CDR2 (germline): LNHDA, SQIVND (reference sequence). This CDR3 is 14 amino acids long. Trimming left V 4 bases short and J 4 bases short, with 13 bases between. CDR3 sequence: CASSTRTEIYGYTF. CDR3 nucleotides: TGTGCCAGTAGTACCAGGACAGAGATCTATGGCTACACCTTC.

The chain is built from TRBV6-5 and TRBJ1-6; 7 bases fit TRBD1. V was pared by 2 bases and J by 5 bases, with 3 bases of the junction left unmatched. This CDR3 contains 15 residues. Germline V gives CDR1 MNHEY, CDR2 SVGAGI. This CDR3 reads CASSYDRANNSPLHF. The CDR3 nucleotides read TGTGCCAGCAGTTACGACAGGGCCAATAATTCACCCCTCCACTTT.

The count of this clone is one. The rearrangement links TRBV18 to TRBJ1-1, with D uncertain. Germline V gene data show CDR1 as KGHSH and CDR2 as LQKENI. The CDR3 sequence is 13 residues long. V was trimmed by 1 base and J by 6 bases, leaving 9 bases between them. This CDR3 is CASSPLSSAEAFF. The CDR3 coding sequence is TGTGCCAGCTCACCACTGTCGAGCGCTGAAGCTTTCTTT.

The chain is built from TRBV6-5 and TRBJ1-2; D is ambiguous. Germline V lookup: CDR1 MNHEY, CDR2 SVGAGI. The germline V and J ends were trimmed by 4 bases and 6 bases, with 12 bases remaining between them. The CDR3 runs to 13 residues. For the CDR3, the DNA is TGTGCCAGCAGTTGGTCAGGCCGGGATGGCTACACCTTC. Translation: CASSWSGRDGYTF.

CDR3 nucleotides: TGTGCCAGCAGGGGGGGAAATCAGCCCCAGCATTTT. Residues: CASRGGNQPQHF. The chain uses TRBV28 and TRBJ1-5; D is perhaps TRBD1 (5 bases). Germline lookup yields CDR1 MDHEN and CDR2 SYDVKM. The CDR3 is 12 residues long. Trimming removed 6 bases from V and 4 bases from J, with 7 bases in between.

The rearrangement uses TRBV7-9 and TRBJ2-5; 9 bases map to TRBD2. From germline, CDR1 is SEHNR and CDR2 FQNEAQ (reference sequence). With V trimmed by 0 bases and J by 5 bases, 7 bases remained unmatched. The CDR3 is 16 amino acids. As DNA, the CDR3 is TGTGCCAGCAGCTTAGCTGAGCGGGGGGCCCGGGAGACCCAGTACTTC. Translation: CASSLAERGARETQYF.

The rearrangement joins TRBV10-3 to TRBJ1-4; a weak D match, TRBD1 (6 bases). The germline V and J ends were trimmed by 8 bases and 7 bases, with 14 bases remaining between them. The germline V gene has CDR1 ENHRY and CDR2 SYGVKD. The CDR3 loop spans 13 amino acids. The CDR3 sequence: CAISTGYGEKLFF. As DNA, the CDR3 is TGTGCCATCTCGACAGGTTACGGTGAAAAACTGTTTTTT.

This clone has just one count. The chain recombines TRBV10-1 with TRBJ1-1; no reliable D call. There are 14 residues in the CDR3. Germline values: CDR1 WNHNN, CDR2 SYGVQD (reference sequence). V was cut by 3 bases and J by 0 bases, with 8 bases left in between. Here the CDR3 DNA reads TGCGCCAGCAGTGAATCCAGCATGAACACTGAAGCTTTCTTT. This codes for CASSESSMNTEAFF.

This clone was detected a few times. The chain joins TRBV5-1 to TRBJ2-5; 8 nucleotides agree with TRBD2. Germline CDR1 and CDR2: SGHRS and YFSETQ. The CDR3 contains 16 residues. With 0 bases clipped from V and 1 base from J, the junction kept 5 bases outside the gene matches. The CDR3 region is CASSLGAGGPQETQYF. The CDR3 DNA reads TGCGCCAGCAGCTTGGGGGCGGGGGGCCCCCAAGAGACCCAGTACTTC.

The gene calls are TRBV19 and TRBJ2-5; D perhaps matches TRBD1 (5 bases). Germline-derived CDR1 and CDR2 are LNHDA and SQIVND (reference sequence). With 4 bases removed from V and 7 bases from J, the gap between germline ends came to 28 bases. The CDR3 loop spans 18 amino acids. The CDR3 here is CASSTQGPSSLSKGTQYF. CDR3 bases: TGTGCCAGTAGTACCCAGGGCCCTTCCTCCTTGTCCAAGGGGACCCAGTACTTC. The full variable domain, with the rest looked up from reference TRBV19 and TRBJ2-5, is DGGITQSPKYLFRKEGQNVTLSCEQNLNHDAMYWYRQDPGQGLRLIYYSQIVNDFQKGDIAEGYSVSREKKESFPLTVTSAQKNPTAFYLCASSTQGPSSLSKGTQYFGPGTRLLVL.

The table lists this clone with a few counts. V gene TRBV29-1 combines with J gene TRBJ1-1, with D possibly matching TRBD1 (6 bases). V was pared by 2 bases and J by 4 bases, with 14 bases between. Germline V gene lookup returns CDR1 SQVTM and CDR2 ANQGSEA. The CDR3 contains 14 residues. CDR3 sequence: CSVEPRGVVTEAFF. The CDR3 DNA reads TGCAGCGTTGAACCAAGGGGGGTGGTCACTGAAGCTTTCTTT.